The entry below describes one TCR beta chain. The antigen is undetermined. These data originate in a study of cytotoxic CD8 clonotypes in ibrutinib-treated CLL. Profiled with immunoSEQ multiplex PCR; TCRdb holds only in-frame clones, not every one. The sample gives over 75,000 clones, almost 80% of which show up once; about 33% is in the top ten. The CDR3 length is 14 residues. In germline, CDR1 is SGHNT, CDR2 YENEEA. V was cut by 5 bases and J by 3 bases, with 14 bases left in between. Study-wide findings and caveats: At progression, clonality fell back toward baseline after rising at ibrutinib response. Public clonotypes proved infrequent, and on treatment they shrank or remained steady.

This receptor was identified in a human donor with chronic lymphocytic leukemia. This chain connects TRBV11-3 to TRBJ2-7, with a weak D call TRBD1 (6 bases). Sequenced material: PBMCs, taken after 12 months of ibrutinib treatment. CDR3: CASSSTGRDYEQYF. The CDR3 nucleotides are TGTGCCAGCAGCAGTACAGGGAGAGACTACGAGCAGTACTTC.